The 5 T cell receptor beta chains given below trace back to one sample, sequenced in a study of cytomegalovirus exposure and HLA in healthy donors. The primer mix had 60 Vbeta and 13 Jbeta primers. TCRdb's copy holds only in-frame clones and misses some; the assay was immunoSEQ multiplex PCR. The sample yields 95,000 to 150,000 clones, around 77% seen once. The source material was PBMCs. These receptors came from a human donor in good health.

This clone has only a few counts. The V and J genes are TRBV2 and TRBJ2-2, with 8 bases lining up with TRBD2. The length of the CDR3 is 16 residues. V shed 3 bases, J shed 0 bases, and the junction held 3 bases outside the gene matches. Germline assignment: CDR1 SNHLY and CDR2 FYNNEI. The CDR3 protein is CASSDPSGSNTGELFF. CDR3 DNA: TGTGCCAGCAGTGACCCTAGCGGGTCGAACACCGGGGAGCTGTTTTTT. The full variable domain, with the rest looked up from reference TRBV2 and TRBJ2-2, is EPEVTQTPSHQVTQMGQEVILRCVPISNHLYFYWYRQILGQKVEFLVSFYNNEISEKSEIFDDQFSVERPDGSNFTLKIRSTKLEDSAMYFCASSDPSGSNTGELFFGEGSRLTVL.

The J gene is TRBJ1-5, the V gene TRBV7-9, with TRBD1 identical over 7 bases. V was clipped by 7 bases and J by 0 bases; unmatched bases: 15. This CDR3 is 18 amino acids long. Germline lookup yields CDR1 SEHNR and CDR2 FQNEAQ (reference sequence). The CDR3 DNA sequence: TGTGCCAGCACCCCCCGCCGGGACAGCCCTTATAGCAATCAGCCCCAGCATTTT. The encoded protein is CASTPRRDSPYSNQPQHF.

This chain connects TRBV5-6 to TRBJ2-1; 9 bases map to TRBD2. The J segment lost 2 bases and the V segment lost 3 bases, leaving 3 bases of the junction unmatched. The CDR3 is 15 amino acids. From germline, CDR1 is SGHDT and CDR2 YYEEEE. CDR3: CASSSTSGPYNEQFF. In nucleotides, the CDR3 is TGTGCCAGCAGCTCGACTAGCGGACCCTACAATGAGCAGTTCTTC.

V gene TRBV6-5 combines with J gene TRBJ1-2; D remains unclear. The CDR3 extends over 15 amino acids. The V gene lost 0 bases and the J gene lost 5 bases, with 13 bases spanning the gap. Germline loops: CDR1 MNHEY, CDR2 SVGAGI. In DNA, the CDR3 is TGTGCCAGCAGTTACTCTTTTTTCCCGGTTTATGGCTACACCTTC. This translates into CASSYSFFPVYGYTF.

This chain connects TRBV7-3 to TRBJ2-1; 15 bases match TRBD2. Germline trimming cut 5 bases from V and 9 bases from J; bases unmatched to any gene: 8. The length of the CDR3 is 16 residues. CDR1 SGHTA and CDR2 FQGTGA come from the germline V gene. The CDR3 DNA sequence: TGTGCCAGCAGCACCTCCGGGACTAGCGGGAGGAGTGAGCAGTTCTTC. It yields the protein CASSTSGTSGRSEQFF.